The present entry profiles one TCR beta chain with its context. In the original workflow: Reference gene primer amplification yielded estimated nucleated cell counts. TCRdb's copy holds only in-frame clones and misses some; the assay was immunoSEQ multiplex PCR. The V and J calls and clone size are taken from that table; D and trimming were inferred from the DNA. The sample yields roughly 350,000 clones, about 87% seen once. The sample originates from a study of blood T cell repertoires in COVID-19. Study details: The study drew acute and convalescent COVID-19 samples from the United States, Italy and Spain. Sources were T cells, B-cell-depleted T cells, or PBMCs; the material itself was cDNA or gDNA.

Seattle patient enrollment occurred during active infection, with longitudinal follow-up thereafter. The source material was peripheral blood. This TCR came from a woman under 40 with COVID-19, enrolled during active disease.

The CDR3 nucleotides read TGTGCCAGCAACCCCACACGAGGGGGAGATACGCAGTATTTT. Residues: CASNPTRGGDTQYF. J is TRBJ2-3 and V is TRBV5-6, with D maybe TRBD1 (6 bases). CDR3 length equals 14 residues. CDR1 is SGHDT, CDR2 YYEEEE, per germline. V was pared by 6 bases and J by 5 bases, with 16 bases between.